A single sample is the source of the 6 T cell receptor beta chains below, sequenced in a study of T cells in Graves' hyperthyroidism and ophthalmopathy (dated by TCRdb to the late 2010s). The library came from multiplex PCR. Instrument on record: Illumina HiSeq 2000. Amplification of TCR beta CDR3 regions was carried out from RNA transcripts. The first round of RT-PCR for the TCR CDR3 was performed with the HTBI primer set and the Qiagen OneStep RT-PCR kit. TCRdb reanalyzed the raw reads on its own, using fastp at Q25 for trimming and MiXCR for clone calling, and kept in-frame beta chains. One record per CDR3 amino acid sequence lists the most common genes and DNA. Recorded for this sample are 660,000 or so distinct CDR3 sequences; about a fifth of them occurred a single time. The ten largest make up about 34% of the sample. The specimen sequenced was blood. The receptors were sampled from a man aged 25-45 years with Graves' ophthalmopathy.

This chain uses TRBV29-1 with TRBJ2-7; 7 bases map to TRBD2. This CDR3 is built from 14 residues. The V gene's germline CDR1 is SQVTM and CDR2 ANQGSEA. V lost 7 bases, J lost 1 base, and 10 bases stayed unmatched. The CDR3, as DNA: TGCAGCGCCGCTGAAGCGGGATCTTCCTACGAGCAGTACTTC. It encodes CSAAEAGSSYEQYF.

This clonotype has ten or more counts. The chain joins TRBV24-1 to TRBJ2-1, with 14 bases fitting TRBD2. There are 17 residues in the CDR3. V lost 4 bases and J lost 4; bases outside the gene matches: 5. CDR1 and CDR2 (germline): KGHDR, SFDVKD. CDR3 loop: CATSDSGTSGGYNEQFF. The CDR3 bases are TGTGCCACCAGTGACAGCGGGACTAGCGGGGGATACAATGAGCAGTTCTTC.

This clonotype appeared a few times. The CDR3 nucleotides read TGTGCCAGCACTCCCCTAGGACTAGCGGGAAACGAGCAGTACTTC. This encodes CASTPLGLAGNEQYF. This chain links TRBV6-1 with TRBJ2-7; 12 bases line up with TRBD2. CDR1 is MNHNS and CDR2 is SASEGT in the germline V gene. V trimming: 7 bases; J trimming: 5 bases; junction bases outside the gene matches: 9. The CDR3 length is 15 residues.

This clonotype has only a few counts. The chain couples TRBV20-1 to TRBJ2-7, with TRBD2 matching 8 bases. Trimming removed 2 bases from V and 2 bases from J; junction bases left unmatched: 14. The germline gives CDR1 DFQATT, CDR2 SNEGSKA (reference sequence). The CDR3 totals 17 residues. The chain's CDR3 is CSARRLGTGTRTYEQYF. CDR3 sequence (DNA): TGCAGTGCTAGAAGGCTGGGGACCGGGACTAGAACCTACGAGCAGTACTTC.

This clonotype was seen a handful of times. The V gene is TRBV3-1, the J gene TRBJ2-3; D is unclear. V was shortened by 0 bases and J by 3 bases, with 4 bases between the two germline ends. Germline loops: CDR1 LGHDT, CDR2 YNNKEL (reference sequence). The CDR3 contains 13 residues. CDR3 in amino acids: CASSQDKTDTQYF. For the CDR3, the DNA is TGTGCCAGCAGCCAAGATAAAACAGATACGCAGTATTTT.

The rearrangement links TRBV19 to TRBJ1-2; 9 nucleotides match TRBD1. The CDR3 sequence is 14 residues long. V trimming: 6 bases; J trimming: 7 bases; junction bases outside the gene matches: 9. Germline V gene sequence: CDR1 LNHDA, CDR2 SQIVND (reference sequence). The CDR3, as DNA: TGTGCCAGTAGGACACAGGGGGCGCGAGGTGGCTACACCTTC. Translating gives CASRTQGARGGYTF.